This T cell receptor (beta chain) was captured in a study of cytomegalovirus exposure and HLA in healthy donors. The V gene end was trimmed by 1 base and the J gene end by 11 bases; junction bases not matched to a gene: 4. Germline CDR1 reads LGHNA; CDR2 reads YNFKEQ. The CDR3 runs to 15 residues. The PCR had 60 Vbeta and 13 Jbeta primers. Method: immunoSEQ multiplex PCR; TCRdb's copy keeps in-frame clones and lacks some. This table holds about 170,000 clones, more than 60% found once. Nominally healthy donors were sampled, though unrecorded immune exposures were likely. This clonotype was obtained from a woman aged 45-65 years in good health and CMV-seropositive. The chain recombines TRBV4-2 with TRBJ2-1; 14 bases map to TRBD2. Sequenced input: PBMCs. The CDR3 nucleotides are TGTGCCAGCAGCCAAGGTGGACTAGCGGGAGGCAAGCAGTTCTTC. It translates to CASSQGGLAGGKQFF.